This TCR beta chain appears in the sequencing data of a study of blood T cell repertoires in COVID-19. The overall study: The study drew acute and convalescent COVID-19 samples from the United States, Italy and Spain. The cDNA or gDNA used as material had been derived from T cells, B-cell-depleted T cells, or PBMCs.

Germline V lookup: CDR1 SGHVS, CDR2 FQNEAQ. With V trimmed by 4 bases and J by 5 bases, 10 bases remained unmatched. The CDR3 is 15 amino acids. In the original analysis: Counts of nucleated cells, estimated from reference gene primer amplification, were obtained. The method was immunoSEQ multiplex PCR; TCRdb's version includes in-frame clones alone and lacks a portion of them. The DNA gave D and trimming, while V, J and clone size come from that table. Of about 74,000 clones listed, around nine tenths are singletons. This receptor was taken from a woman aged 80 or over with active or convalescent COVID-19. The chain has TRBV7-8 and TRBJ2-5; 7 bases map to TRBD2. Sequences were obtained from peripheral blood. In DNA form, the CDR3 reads TGTGCCAGCAGCTACGTAAGCGGGGCGCGGGAGACCCAGTACTTC. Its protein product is CASSYVSGARETQYF.